The 30 T cell receptor beta chains presented below share a single source sample, sequenced in a study of regulatory T cells in long-lasting Graves disease. Construction of the TCR beta libraries employed iRepertoire HTBI primers in conjunction with Arm-PCR of CDR3 regions. TCRdb itself ran the multiplex PCR reads through MiXCR, one entry per CDR3 protein. Of a few hundred thousand distinct CDR3 sequences listed, around a fifth were seen once; the top ten hold about 7%. Stated time point: persistent/refractory GD, antithyroid drugs over 5 years with positive TRAb. RNA from PBMCs was the source of the TCR library. Source: peripheral blood mononuclear cells (PBMCs), taken when the disease was refractory, from a patient treated with antithyroid drugs. Receptors were obtained from a female donor with Graves disease.

This chain uses TRBV5-1 with TRBJ1-6; D uncertain. Trimming stripped 0 bases from V and 7 bases from J, with 11 bases between. Germline CDR1 reads SGHRS; CDR2 reads YFSETQ. CDR3 length equals 15 residues. The CDR3 DNA sequence: TGCGCCAGCAGCTTGGGGCCGACCGGGAATTCACCCCTCCACTTT. Translated, it gives CASSLGPTGNSPLHF. Using reference TRBV5-1 and TRBJ1-6 for the parts outside the CDR3, the full variable domain is KAGVTQTPRYLIKTRGQQVTLSCSPISGHRSVSWYQQTPGQGLQFLFEYFSETQRNKGNFPGRFSGRQFSNSRSEMNVSTLELGDSALYLCASSLGPTGNSPLHFGNGTRLTVT.

This clonotype was observed at least ten times. The chain employs TRBV24-1 and TRBJ2-3; the D gene is possibly TRBD2 (5 bases). Germline CDR1 and CDR2: KGHDR and SFDVKD. The CDR3 contains 18 residues. V lost 5 bases and J lost 0, with 20 bases in between. The CDR3 region is CATSGVSGRPPSTDTQYF. The CDR3 region has the DNA TGTGCCACCAGTGGAGTGAGCGGCCGCCCCCCTAGCACAGATACGCAGTATTTT.

This clonotype has just one count. V usage is TRBV12-3 or TRBV12-4 and J usage is TRBJ2-3; possibly TRBD1 for D (6 bases). The V and J ends lost 8 bases and 8 bases respectively, with 17 bases between them. The CDR3 runs 13 residues. The CDR3 bases are TGTGCCAGCCACGACCCAGGGGCAGGTACGCAGTATTTT. It translates to CASHDPGAGTQYF.

This clonotype was detected ten times or more. This chain joins TRBV10-1 and TRBJ2-5, with D unclear. Trimming shortened V by 0 bases and J by 0 bases, and 11 bases separated the two germline ends. This CDR3 comprises 16 residues. Germline loops: CDR1 WNHNN, CDR2 SYGVQD (reference sequence). CDR3 nucleotides: TGCGCCAGCAGTGAGTCCCTAGGTTGGGACCAAGAGACCCAGTACTTC. Amino acid sequence: CASSESLGWDQETQYF.

The sample holds a few counts of this clonotype. The chain couples TRBV7-9 to TRBJ2-1, with unresolved D. Trimming removed 6 bases at V and 0 bases at J, with 9 bases between. Per the germline V gene, CDR1 is SEHNR and CDR2 is FQNEAQ (reference sequence). CDR3 size: 14 residues. This chain's CDR3 is CASSATHSYNEQFF. Written as DNA, the CDR3 is TGTGCCAGCAGTGCGACTCACTCCTACAATGAGCAGTTCTTC.

This clonotype has a handful of counts. The gene calls are TRBV3-1 and TRBJ1-2, with TRBD1 matching 7 bases. This CDR3 has 16 residues. Germline loops: CDR1 LGHDT, CDR2 YNNKEL (reference sequence). J lost 6 bases, V lost 3 bases, and 13 bases had no gene match. The CDR3 reads CASSHPTGFEIHGYTF. CDR3 nucleotide sequence: TGTGCCAGCAGCCACCCGACAGGGTTTGAGATTCATGGCTACACCTTC.

J is TRBJ2-7 and V is TRBV5-1, with 8 bases that match TRBD1. Germline lookup yields CDR1 SGHRS and CDR2 YFSETQ. The length of the CDR3 is 15 residues. V gave up 4 bases and J gave up 0 bases; unmatched junction bases: 6. The CDR3 reads CASSGDRGLSYEQYF. DNA of the CDR3: TGCGCCAGCAGCGGCGACAGGGGCCTCTCCTACGAGCAGTACTTC. Together with reference TRBV5-1 and TRBJ2-7, the CDR3 gives the full variable domain: KAGVTQTPRYLIKTRGQQVTLSCSPISGHRSVSWYQQTPGQGLQFLFEYFSETQRNKGNFPGRFSGRQFSNSRSEMNVSTLELGDSALYLCASSGDRGLSYEQYFGPGTRLTVT.

This clonotype was observed many times. The chain couples TRBV2 to TRBJ1-1; D ambiguous. The germline CDR1 and CDR2 sequences are SNHLY and FYNNEI. V was clipped by 6 bases and J by 5 bases, with 16 bases between them. This CDR3 comprises 14 residues. CDR3 DNA sequence: TGTGCCAGCAGCGGCACGAATTCCCAAACTGAAGCTTTCTTT. Protein product: CASSGTNSQTEAFF.

V usage is TRBV7-9 and J usage is TRBJ2-3; D might be TRBD1 or TRBD2, each matching 6 bases. Germline V lookup: CDR1 SEHNR, CDR2 FQNEAQ (reference sequence). Trimming cost V 4 bases and J 2 bases, with 16 bases left between them. The CDR3 is 16 amino acids. The CDR3 loop reads CASSSLGGQDTDTQYF. For the CDR3, the DNA is TGTGCCAGCAGCTCTCTGGGGGGACAAGACACAGATACGCAGTATTTT.

To note about this clonotype: Mismatch with germline at one junction end may stem from a read error. The gene calls are TRBV10-3 and TRBJ2-5; D remains unclear. The CDR3 covers 16 residues. Germline lookup yields CDR1 ENHRY and CDR2 SYGVKD. CDR3 in amino acids: CAISESTQRAQETQYF. Written as DNA, the CDR3 is TGTGCCATCAGTGAGTCCACCCAACGCGCCCAAGAGACCCAGTATTTC.

The genes are TRBV4-1 and TRBJ2-2, with D perhaps matching TRBD2 (5 bases). The CDR3 runs to 14 residues. Trimming stripped 1 base from V and 8 bases from J, with 11 bases between. Germline CDR1 and CDR2: MGHRA and YSYEKL. As DNA, the CDR3 is TGCGCCAGCAGCCAAGTCCCTCCGGGAGGGGAGCTGTTTTTT. Translated: CASSQVPPGGELFF.

The gene calls are TRBV25-1 and TRBJ1-1, with unresolved D. Trimming removed 3 bases at V and 3 bases at J, with 8 bases between. This CDR3 contains 13 residues. Germline V gene sequence: CDR1 MGHDK, CDR2 SYGVNS. CDR3 sequence reads: CASSDPGHTEAFF. The CDR3 nucleotides read TGTGCCAGCAGTGACCCCGGACACACTGAAGCTTTCTTT.

The chain has TRBV3-1 and TRBJ2-2; 8 bases map to TRBD2. V shed 6 bases, J shed 6 bases, and the junction held 6 bases outside the gene matches. CDR1 and CDR2 from the germline V gene are LGHDT and YNNKEL (reference sequence). The CDR3 length is 14 residues. The CDR3 nucleotides read TGTGCCAGCAGGGGACTAGGGGTGGCCGGGGAGCTGTTTTTT. Amino acids: CASRGLGVAGELFF.

There are many counts of this clonotype. J is TRBJ2-7 and V is TRBV10-3, with 7 bases aligning to TRBD1. The ends lost 6 bases at V and 3 bases at J; junction bases unmatched: 8. CDR1 is ENHRY, CDR2 SYGVKD, per germline. This CDR3 spans 14 amino acids. The DNA for the CDR3 is TGTGCCATCAGAACCGGGGCAGGGGGCTACGAGCAGTACTTC. This translates into CAIRTGAGGYEQYF.

The count of this clonotype is one. A read error is likely, as this CDR3 ends without the conserved phenylalanine or tryptophan. The V and J genes are TRBV19 and TRBJ1-2, with 9 bases identical to TRBD1. Germline V lookup: CDR1 LNHDA, CDR2 SQIVND (reference sequence). The junction had 6 bases not matched to a gene; V was cut back by 4 bases and J by 3 bases. The CDR3 is 15 amino acids. CDR3 residues: CASSTRDRDYYGYTL. In DNA, the CDR3 is TGTGCCAGTAGTACCCGGGACAGGGATTACTATGGCTACACCCTC.

The chain couples TRBV19 to TRBJ2-7, with 7 bases lining up with TRBD1. The CDR3 has 13 residues. The V gene end was trimmed by 8 bases and the J gene end by 2 bases; junction bases not matched to a gene: 6. CDR1 is LNHDA and CDR2 is SQIVND in the germline V gene (reference sequence). The CDR3 DNA reads TGTGCCAGTTACCGGGACAGACCCTACGAGCAGTACTTC. It codes for CASYRDRPYEQYF.

The chain links TRBV11-2 to TRBJ2-7; D unresolved. Trimming shortened V by 6 bases and J by 5 bases, and 14 bases separated the two germline ends. The CDR3 contains 13 residues. Germline CDR1 and CDR2: SGHAT and FQNNGV. CDR3 DNA sequence: TGTGCCAGCAGGACTGTGGGGTATCACGAGCAGTACTTC. This sequence encodes CASRTVGYHEQYF.

Comment on this clonotype: A much bigger clone sits one base away, suggesting this may be a read error. The chain links TRBV29-1 to TRBJ1-2; perhaps TRBD1 as D (6 bases). The CDR3 has 12 residues. The germline V gene encodes CDR1 SQVTM and CDR2 ANQGSEA. The CDR3 DNA reads as TGCAGCGTTGAAGAGGGGGGCTATGGCTGCACCTTC. This sequence encodes CSVEEGGYGCTF.

This clonotype was seen a few times. The rearrangement uses TRBV6-1 and TRBJ1-2; TRBD1 is a possible D gene (5 bases). The CDR3 consists of 15 residues. V was clipped by 5 bases and J by 1 base, with 14 bases between them. Germline CDR1 and CDR2: MNHNS and SASEGT. The CDR3 nucleotides are TGTGCCAGCAGTCACCCCGTTCAGGGTAACTATGGCTACACCTTC. This sequence encodes CASSHPVQGNYGYTF.

The chain employs TRBV2 and TRBJ1-4; tentative D call: TRBD1 (6 bases). The V and J ends lost 8 bases and 0 bases respectively, with 16 bases between them. This CDR3 contains 16 residues. CDR1 is SNHLY, CDR2 FYNNEI, per germline. The CDR3 loop is CASCRGTGATNEKLFF. CDR3 bases: TGTGCCAGCTGCAGGGGAACGGGGGCAACTAATGAAAAACTGTTTTTT.

This clonotype came up many times. V gene TRBV28 combines with J gene TRBJ2-7; no clear D. Germline V lookup: CDR1 MDHEN, CDR2 SYDVKM. V was trimmed by 7 bases and J by 2 bases, leaving 12 bases between them. The CDR3 runs 13 residues. CDR3 sequence reads: CASTSSLAYEQYF. The DNA for the CDR3 is TGTGCCAGCACCTCTTCCTTGGCCTACGAGCAGTACTTC.

The chain links TRBV9 to TRBJ2-2; D may be TRBD2 (6 bases). Looked up from germline, CDR1 is SGDLS and CDR2 is YYNGEE. The CDR3 is 14 residues long. The ends were cut back, 3 bases at V and 8 bases at J, with 14 bases in the middle. The CDR3 reads CASSAGTSAGELFF. The CDR3, as DNA: TGTGCCAGCAGCGCAGGGACTTCCGCAGGGGAGCTGTTTTTT.

As DNA, the CDR3 is TGTGCCACCAGCAGACAAGTGGGTGGTGGCTACACCTTC. As protein: CATSRQVGGGYTF. The chain employs TRBV15 and TRBJ1-2; D remains unclear. This CDR3 is built from 13 residues. The V end was cut by 2 bases, the J end by 7 bases, with 11 bases between. From germline, CDR1 is LNHNV and CDR2 YYDKDF (reference sequence).

This chain connects TRBV5-1 to TRBJ1-1; possibly TRBD1 for D (6 bases). V dropped 4 bases and J dropped 4 bases, with 11 bases sitting between them. The germline CDR1 and CDR2 sequences are SGHRS and YFSETQ. The CDR3 has 13 residues. The CDR3 loop is CASSDTGFTEAFF. The DNA for the CDR3 is TGCGCCAGCAGCGATACAGGGTTCACTGAAGCTTTCTTT.

The sample holds a few counts of this clonotype. The rearrangement links TRBV27 to TRBJ2-7; weak D call: TRBD2 (6 bases). The CDR3 runs to 14 residues. Germline assignment: CDR1 MNHEY and CDR2 SMNVEV (reference sequence). V shed 3 bases and J shed 6 bases, with 15 bases lying between them. The CDR3 DNA follows: TGTGCCAGCAGTTTCCCCACGGTGGGGGGCGAGCAGTACTTC. It yields the protein CASSFPTVGGEQYF.

V is TRBV4-1 and J is TRBJ1-1; possible D gene TRBD1, 6 bases. The germline gives CDR1 MGHRA, CDR2 YSYEKL. CDR3 size: 15 residues. V shed 4 bases and J shed 1 base, with 13 bases lying between them. The CDR3 is CASSREGGANTEAFF. The CDR3 bases are TGCGCCAGCAGCCGCGAAGGGGGGGCGAACACTGAAGCTTTCTTT.

The genes are TRBV25-1 and TRBJ2-5; the D is unclear. CDR1 and CDR2 from the germline V gene are MGHDK and SYGVNS. This CDR3 spans 12 amino acids. V was pared by 4 bases and J by 6 bases, with 9 bases between. CDR3 sequence: CASSGVVKTQYF. DNA for the CDR3: TGTGCCAGCAGTGGCGTAGTAAAGACCCAGTACTTC.

At least ten counts were recorded for this clonotype. The chain uses TRBV20-1 and TRBJ2-7; unclear D gene. CDR3 length equals 11 residues. Germline V CDR1 and CDR2: DFQATT, SNEGSKA (reference sequence). Trimming took 5 bases from V and 7 from J, leaving 12 bases between them. The CDR3 reads CSAHLPGEQYF. The CDR3 coding sequence is TGCAGTGCTCATCTACCCGGTGAGCAGTACTTC.

This clonotype was recorded a few times. J is TRBJ2-2 and V is TRBV7-9, with 7 bases identical to TRBD1. The CDR3 is 14 residues long. Germline CDR1 and CDR2: SEHNR and FQNEAQ (reference sequence). The ends lost 2 bases at V and 6 bases at J; junction bases unmatched: 3. CDR3 nucleotide sequence: TGTGCCAGCAGCTTAACGACAGGGCCCGGGGAGCTGTTTTTT. Translation: CASSLTTGPGELFF.

This clonotype was seen many times. The chain carries TRBV15 and TRBJ2-7; D gene unclear. The CDR3 sequence is 16 residues long. CDR1 is LNHNV and CDR2 is YYDKDF in the germline V gene (reference sequence). Trimming shortened V by 1 base and J by 2 bases, and 15 bases separated the two germline ends. The CDR3 DNA reads as TGTGCCACCAGCAGAGCGGGTTCGGCCATTCCCTACGAGCAGTACTTC. Translating gives CATSRAGSAIPYEQYF.